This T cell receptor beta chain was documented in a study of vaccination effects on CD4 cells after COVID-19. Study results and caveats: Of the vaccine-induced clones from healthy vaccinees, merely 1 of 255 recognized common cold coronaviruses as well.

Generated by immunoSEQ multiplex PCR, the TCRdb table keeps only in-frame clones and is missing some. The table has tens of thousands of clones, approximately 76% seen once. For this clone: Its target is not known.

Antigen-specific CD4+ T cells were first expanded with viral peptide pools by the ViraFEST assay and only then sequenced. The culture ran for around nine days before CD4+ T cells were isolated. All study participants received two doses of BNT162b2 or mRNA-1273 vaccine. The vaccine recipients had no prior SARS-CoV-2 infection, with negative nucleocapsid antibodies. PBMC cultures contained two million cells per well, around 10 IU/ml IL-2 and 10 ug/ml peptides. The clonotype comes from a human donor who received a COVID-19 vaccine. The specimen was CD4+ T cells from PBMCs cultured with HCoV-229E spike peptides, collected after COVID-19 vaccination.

The CDR3 DNA reads TGTGCCAGCAGCTCTGGGACAGCGAACACCGGGGAGCTGTTTTTT. It is translated as CASSSGTANTGELFF. J is TRBJ2-2 and V is TRBV11-3; 7 positions match TRBD1. J was trimmed by 0 bases and V by 4 bases; bases with no gene match: 2. From germline, CDR1 is SGHNT and CDR2 YENEEA. The CDR3 runs 15 residues.